This T cell receptor beta chain was identified during a study of T-cell reconstitution after alpha-beta-depleted transplantation in children. This clonotype was detected only a few times. Germline lookup yields CDR1 SQVTM and CDR2 ANQGSEA. The CDR3 covers 13 residues. V dropped 6 bases and J dropped 3 bases, with 14 bases sitting between them. This sample's TCRbeta library carried unique molecular identifier barcodes. TCRdb used MiXCR to reprocess the PCR reads, holding one entry per CDR3 protein. The data contain some 300,000 distinct CDR3 sequences, approximately 10% of them singletons. The specimen comprised PBMCs from the stem cell graft donor, sampled from the stem cell graft. The chain carries TRBV29-1 and TRBJ2-5; no clear D. This clonotype originated in a human donor who donated a stem cell graft to a child with acute lymphoblastic leukemia. The DNA for the CDR3 is TGCAGCGTCGCAGAAGTAGTAAAAGAGACCCAGTACTTC. This encodes CSVAEVVKETQYF.